Below are 9 T cell receptor beta chains sequenced from a single sample in a study of shared T cell receptors in the human thymus. Assay used: immunoSEQ multiplex PCR; TCRdb lists only in-frame clones, some missing. The sample has roughly 560,000 clones, 70% to 80% seen once. These data are also associated with another study on human thymus T cells.

The material sequenced was thymocytes. The receptors were gathered from a boy under two years old with a congenital heart defect.

CDR3 nucleotides: TGTGCCAGCAGTGAAGTGGGCGGGAGGGCCACGTATACCGGGGAGCTGTTTTTT. Translated, it gives CASSEVGGRATYTGELFF. The chain employs TRBV2 and TRBJ2-2, with 9 bases fitting TRBD2. Germline V CDR1 and CDR2: SNHLY, FYNNEI. V lost 1 base to trimming and J lost 5 bases; unmatched junction nucleotides: 11. There are 18 residues in the CDR3.

As concerns this clone: Different DNA sequences within this sample yield the same CDR3. The CDR3 loop is CASSRGQETQYF. CDR3 DNA: TGTGCCAGCTCCCGGGGACAAGAGACCCAGTACTTC. This rearrangement joins TRBV5-4 to TRBJ2-5, with D possibly TRBD2 on 5 matching bases. Trimming pared 7 bases from V and 2 bases from J, leaving 9 bases between. The CDR3 is 12 amino acids. Germline loops: CDR1 SGHNT, CDR2 YYREEE (reference sequence).

The CDR3 bases are TGTGCCAGCAGGAGGTATGGCTACACCTTC. Translated, it gives CASRRYGYTF. The chain combines TRBV7-2 with TRBJ1-2; D uncertain. CDR3 size: 10 residues. V was pared by 6 bases and J by 5 bases, with 4 bases between. CDR1 and CDR2 (germline): SGHTA, FQGNSA. Full variable domain (rest looked up from reference TRBV7-2 and TRBJ1-2): GAGVSQSPSNKVTEKGKDVELRCDPISGHTALYWYRQSLGQGLEFLIYFQGNSAPDKSGLPSDRFSAERTGGSVSTLTIQRTQQEDSAVYLCASRRYGYTFGSGTRLTVV.

The V and J genes are TRBV12-5 and TRBJ2-3; TRBD2 agrees at 7 bases. Germline V CDR1 and CDR2: LGHNT, FRNRAP. There are 17 residues in the CDR3. V gave up 0 bases and J gave up 3 bases; unmatched junction bases: 9. The CDR3 spells CASGLVIGGRVTDTQYF. The DNA for the CDR3 is TGTGCTAGTGGTTTGGTAATAGGCGGGAGAGTTACAGATACGCAGTATTTT.

V usage is TRBV6-5 and J usage is TRBJ1-1, with TRBD1 matching over 10 bases. V shed 6 bases and J 10 bases; nucleotides not matched to a gene: 14. CDR1 and CDR2 (germline): MNHEY, SVGAGI. The CDR3 loop spans 15 amino acids. The CDR3 nucleotides read TGTGCCAGCAGGGAGGGACAGGGGCCGGGTTGTGCAGCTTTCTTT. The encoded protein is CASREGQGPGCAAFF.

This chain joins TRBV10-2 and TRBJ2-1; TRBD2 matches 8 bases. The V segment lost 4 bases and the J segment 0 bases; nucleotides outside the gene matches: 17. The CDR3 has 20 residues. Germline V gene data show CDR1 as WSHSY and CDR2 as SAAADI. CDR3 protein: CASSGTGTRRYQSSYNEQFF. The CDR3 DNA follows: TGCGCCAGCAGTGGTACCGGGACTAGAAGGTACCAGAGCTCCTACAATGAGCAGTTCTTC.

The V and J genes are TRBV28 and TRBJ2-7; D may be TRBD1 (6 bases). V was trimmed by 6 bases and J by 4 bases, leaving 25 bases between them. In germline, CDR1 is MDHEN, CDR2 SYDVKM. This CDR3 has 17 residues. CDR3 loop: CASSLLTNRVDYYEQYF. The CDR3 DNA sequence: TGTGCCAGCAGCCTCCTAACGAACAGGGTCGACTATTACGAGCAGTACTTC.

This clone was seen just once. The V gene is TRBV29-1, the J gene TRBJ2-5, with TRBD1 matching over 10 bases. The J call is in doubt because the DNA end fits TRBJ2-7 better. The CDR3 is 14 amino acids. Germline CDR1 is SQVTM and CDR2 is ANQGSEA. DNA for the CDR3: TGCAGCGTTCTAACGGGGGACAGGGGATACGAGCAGTACTTC. This encodes CSVLTGDRGYEQYF.

The V call is TRBV30, the J call TRBJ2-3; a weak D match, TRBD1 (6 bases). Germline lookup yields CDR1 GTSNPN and CDR2 SVGIG (reference sequence). Deletions cut 0 bases from V and 4 bases from J, with 17 bases between. This CDR3 comprises 16 residues. CDR3 DNA sequence: TGTGCCTGGAGTGTACTGGCCAGGGGTAGGGCAGATACGCAGTATTTT. It encodes CAWSVLARGRADTQYF. The full variable domain, rest sourced from reference TRBV30 and TRBJ2-3, is SQTIHQWPATLVQPVGSPLSLECTVEGTSNPNLYWYRQAAGRGLQLLFYSVGIGQISSEVPQNLSASRPQDRQFILSSKKLLLSDSGFYLCAWSVLARGRADTQYFGPGTRLTVL.